What follows describes a single T cell receptor (beta chain). The table came from immunoSEQ multiplex PCR; TCRdb's copy has only in-frame clones and leaves some out. This table holds approximately 11,000 clones, around 90% found once. This record comes from a study of tumor T cells in aggressive B-cell lymphoma. The TCR comes from an adult with diffuse large B cell lymphoma. The sequenced material came from tumor tissue.

The CDR3 sequence: CASSVGPGGNTGELFF. The CDR3, as DNA: TGTGCCAGCAGCGTAGGCCCGGGGGGTAACACCGGGGAGCTGTTTTTT. The gene calls are TRBV9 and TRBJ2-2, with 7 bases that match TRBD2. The CDR3 is 16 residues long. Germline V gives CDR1 SGDLS, CDR2 YYNGEE. V was pared by 0 bases and J by 2 bases, with 4 bases of the junction left unmatched.